Below are 27 T cell receptor beta chains sequenced from a single sample in a study of cytomegalovirus exposure and HLA in healthy donors. In the PCR, 60 Vbeta and 13 Jbeta primers were used. Only in-frame clones appear in the TCRdb table, and some are missing; sequencing was by immunoSEQ multiplex PCR. The sample has approximately 45,000 clones. Sequenced input: PBMCs. The receptors stem from a male donor in good health and CMV-seronegative.

This chain connects TRBV5-1 to TRBJ2-5, with 7 bases identical to TRBD2. CDR3 size: 16 residues. Germline V gene sequence: CDR1 SGHRS, CDR2 YFSETQ. The trim removed 1 base at V and 1 base at J, leaving 7 bases unmatched. In DNA, the CDR3 is TGCGCCAGCAGCTTGTATTCAGCGGGGACCCAAGAGACCCAGTACTTC. Encoded protein: CASSLYSAGTQETQYF.

The chain carries TRBV7-9 and TRBJ2-3; D is perhaps TRBD2 (6 bases). V was trimmed by 7 bases and J by 2 bases, leaving 19 bases between them. CDR1 is SEHNR, CDR2 FQNEAQ, per germline (reference sequence). The CDR3 consists of 16 residues. The CDR3 nucleotides are TGTGCCAGCACCTCCCCGGGGACTTCAACCACAGATACGCAGTATTTT. This encodes CASTSPGTSTTDTQYF. Full variable domain (missing parts from reference TRBV7-9 and TRBJ2-3): DTGVSQNPRHKITKRGQNVTFRCDPISEHNRLYWYRQTLGQGPEFLTYFQNEAQLEKSRLLSDRFSAERPKGSFSTLEIQRTEQGDSAMYLCASTSPGTSTTDTQYFGPGTRLTVL.

The gene calls are TRBV7-9 and TRBJ1-1, with 7 positions matching TRBD1. The germline V gene has CDR1 SEHNR and CDR2 FQNEAQ (reference sequence). Unmatched junction bases numbered 3, after V lost 5 bases and J lost 0 bases. The CDR3 spans 14 residues. The DNA of the CDR3 is TGTGCCAGCAGCCAGGGACAGATGAACACTGAAGCTTTCTTT. This translates into CASSQGQMNTEAFF.

The V call is TRBV6-5, the J call TRBJ1-4, with 9 bases matching TRBD1. This CDR3 region has 15 residues. Germline V CDR1 and CDR2: MNHEY, SVGAGI. With 8 bases clipped from V and 10 bases from J, the junction kept 14 bases outside the gene matches. CDR3 DNA sequence: TGTGCCAGCCGGAATCAGGGACAGGGAATAGGAAAACTGTTTTTT. This encodes CASRNQGQGIGKLFF.

J is TRBJ1-2 and V is TRBV7-9, with D uncertain. Germline CDR1 SEHNR, CDR2 FQNEAQ (reference sequence). The ends were cut back, 1 base at V and 1 base at J, with 7 bases in the middle. The CDR3 runs to 14 residues. CDR3 region: CASSLGVDNYGYTF. Here the CDR3 DNA reads TGTGCCAGCAGCTTAGGTGTAGATAACTATGGCTACACCTTC.

The V and J genes are TRBV13 and TRBJ2-3, with 8 bases fitting TRBD1. CDR3 length: 15 residues. V lost 4 bases, J lost 9 bases, and 12 bases stayed unmatched. In germline, CDR1 is PRHDT, CDR2 FYEKMQ (reference sequence). The CDR3, as DNA: TGTGCCAGCAGCTCCCCGGACAGGGCTCGAAACACGCAGTATTTT. It yields the protein CASSSPDRARNTQYF.

The chain is built from TRBV5-6 and TRBJ1-1; TRBD1 matches 7 bases. The germline CDR1 and CDR2 sequences are SGHDT and YYEEEE. The CDR3 runs 12 residues. V shed 2 bases, J shed 11 bases, and the junction held 6 bases outside the gene matches. The CDR3 protein is CASSFRTGEAFF. The CDR3 DNA reads as TGTGCCAGCAGCTTTCGGACAGGAGAGGCTTTCTTT.

The chain couples TRBV18 to TRBJ1-4; tentative D call: TRBD1 (5 bases). V lost 3 bases, J lost 7 bases, and 9 bases lay in between. The CDR3 is 13 residues long. Germline-derived CDR1 and CDR2 are KGHSH and LQKENI. CDR3 in DNA: TGTGCCAGCTCACCTGGGCAGGGTGAAAAACTGTTTTTT. Residues: CASSPGQGEKLFF. The whole variable domain, remainder taken from reference TRBV18 and TRBJ1-4, is NAGVMQNPRHLVRRRGQEARLRCSPMKGHSHVYWYRQLPEEGLKFMVYLQKENIIDESGMPKERFSAEFPKEGPSILRIQQVVRGDSAAYFCASSPGQGEKLFFGSGTQLSVL.

J is TRBJ2-7 and V is TRBV5-6; D might be TRBD2 (5 bases). CDR1 SGHDT and CDR2 YYEEEE come from the germline V gene. The CDR3 has 15 residues. V lost 4 bases to trimming and J lost 2 bases, with 16 bases between them. CDR3 coding DNA: TGTGCCAGCAGCCTCTATAGCGTTCGCACCTACGAGCAGTACTTC. Protein: CASSLYSVRTYEQYF.

This chain connects TRBV10-1 to TRBJ1-1; D unresolved. Germline-derived CDR1 and CDR2 are WNHNN and SYGVQD (reference sequence). The CDR3 totals 15 residues. Deletions cut 2 bases from V and 0 bases from J, with 10 bases between. The CDR3 is CASSENLQLNTEAFF. The CDR3 nucleotides read TGCGCCAGCAGTGAGAATCTGCAGTTGAACACTGAAGCTTTCTTT.

V is TRBV4-1 and J is TRBJ1-1, with D tentatively TRBD1 (5 bases). Germline CDR1 reads MGHRA; CDR2 reads YSYEKL. The CDR3 totals 14 residues. V lost 1 base to trimming and J lost 1 base, with 7 bases between them. CDR3 DNA sequence: TGCGCCAGCAGCCAAGTGGGGCGGAACACTGAAGCTTTCTTT. Its protein is CASSQVGRNTEAFF.

V usage is TRBV19 and J usage is TRBJ2-7; possibly TRBD2 for D (5 bases). The CDR3 sequence is 13 residues long. Per the germline V gene, CDR1 is LNHDA and CDR2 is SQIVND (reference sequence). V lost 6 bases to trimming and J lost 3 bases, with 12 bases between them. CDR3 sequence: CASSRRGSYEQYF. CDR3 coding DNA: TGTGCCAGTAGCCGACGAGGGAGCTACGAGCAGTACTTC.

The gene calls are TRBV6-5 and TRBJ1-2, with D possibly TRBD1 on 5 matching bases. Germline V gene lookup returns CDR1 MNHEY and CDR2 SVGAGI. CDR3 length: 15 amino acids. V dropped 0 bases and J dropped 4 bases, with 12 bases sitting between them. The CDR3 nucleotides are TGTGCCAGCAGTTACTCGTCGGCGGGACTCTATGGCTACACCTTC. This sequence encodes CASSYSSAGLYGYTF.

This chain uses TRBV6-6 with TRBJ2-5, with 12 bases lining up with TRBD2. Germline values: CDR1 MNHNY, CDR2 SVGAGI (reference sequence). With V trimmed by 6 bases and J by 2 bases, 4 bases remained unmatched. The CDR3 spans 15 residues. CDR3 sequence: CASSRGTSGQETQYF. DNA for the CDR3: TGTGCCAGCAGCCGCGGGACTAGCGGGCAAGAGACCCAGTACTTC.

The rearrangement joins TRBV6-5 to TRBJ2-1; D ambiguous. Per the germline V gene, CDR1 is MNHEY and CDR2 is SVGAGI. CDR3 length: 13 amino acids. V dropped 5 bases and J dropped 10 bases, with 15 bases sitting between them. CDR3 DNA: TGTGCCAGCAGTGCCCCCGGCCCCGGGGAGCAGTTCTTC. Encoded protein: CASSAPGPGEQFF.

The chain uses TRBV4-1 and TRBJ2-7; TRBD1 agrees at 9 bases. The V gene's germline CDR1 is MGHRA and CDR2 YSYEKL. This CDR3 comprises 16 residues. V was pared by 3 bases and J by 0 bases, with 6 bases of the junction left unmatched. In DNA, the CDR3 is TGCGCCAGCAGCCATGCTGGGACAGGGAACTCCTACGAGCAGTACTTC. It encodes CASSHAGTGNSYEQYF.

The chain employs TRBV18 and TRBJ1-3; D unresolved. The CDR3 is 15 amino acids. Per the germline V gene, CDR1 is KGHSH and CDR2 is LQKENI. V gave up 0 bases and J gave up 4 bases, with 10 bases separating them. CDR3 bases: TGTGCCAGCTCACCACCAGCGACCTCCGGAAACACCATATATTTT. Its protein product is CASSPPATSGNTIYF.

J is TRBJ1-6 and V is TRBV7-9; TRBD1 might be the D (6 bases). V was clipped by 5 bases and J by 7 bases, with 15 bases between them. The CDR3 covers 15 residues. Germline CDR1 SEHNR, CDR2 FQNEAQ (reference sequence). The CDR3 region has the DNA TGTGCCAGCAGCCGCCGGGCAGGGGAGAATTCACCCCTCCACTTT. Residues: CASSRRAGENSPLHF.

The chain has TRBV9 and TRBJ2-2; no clear D. V lost 0 bases and J lost 1, with 10 bases in between. This CDR3 region has 16 residues. The V gene's germline CDR1 is SGDLS and CDR2 YYNGEE. The CDR3 coding sequence is TGTGCCAGCAGCGTAGGTAGAGGAGAGAACACCGGGGAGCTGTTTTTT. This encodes CASSVGRGENTGELFF.

The V and J genes are TRBV6-5 and TRBJ2-6; D is uncertain. The V end lost 2 bases, the J end lost 1 base, and 6 bases lay between the germline ends. This CDR3 comprises 15 residues. Germline V gives CDR1 MNHEY, CDR2 SVGAGI. CDR3 region: CASSYGLSGANVLTF. In nucleotides, the CDR3 is TGTGCCAGCAGTTACGGGCTTTCTGGGGCCAACGTCCTGACTTTC.

This chain joins TRBV4-2 and TRBJ1-3; a weak D match, TRBD1 (6 bases). CDR1 and CDR2 (germline): LGHNA, YNFKEQ. This CDR3 is 13 amino acids long. V shed 8 bases and J shed 0 bases, with 8 bases lying between them. The CDR3 DNA reads TGTGCCAGCGGGGGCCTCTCTGGAAACACCATATATTTT. Protein product: CASGGLSGNTIYF.

The chain links TRBV18 to TRBJ1-6; D is unclear. Trimming shortened V by 3 bases and J by 10 bases, and 10 bases separated the two germline ends. The CDR3 has 13 amino acids. Per germline, CDR1 KGHSH and CDR2 LQKENI. CDR3 region: CASSPNPSSPLHF. The CDR3 DNA is TGTGCCAGCTCACCCAATCCGAGCTCACCCCTCCACTTT.

The chain joins TRBV5-4 to TRBJ2-2; 9 bases map to TRBD1. Germline V gives CDR1 SGHNT, CDR2 YYREEE (reference sequence). The CDR3 extends over 16 amino acids. The ends lost 4 bases at V and 2 bases at J; junction bases unmatched: 6. Written as DNA, the CDR3 is TGTGCCAGCAGCACAGGACAGGGGATAAACACCGGGGAGCTGTTTTTT. Translated: CASSTGQGINTGELFF.

The V gene is TRBV2, the J gene TRBJ1-5, with a weak D call TRBD1 (5 bases). CDR3 length: 14 residues. Germline-derived CDR1 and CDR2 are SNHLY and FYNNEI. The V end lost 3 bases, the J end lost 7 bases, and 13 bases lay between the germline ends. CDR3: CASSDRAGNQPQHF. In nucleotides, the CDR3 is TGTGCCAGCAGTGATCGGGCAGGGAACCAGCCCCAGCATTTT.

The chain links TRBV10-3 to TRBJ2-7, with D possibly TRBD1 on 5 matching bases. Germline V CDR1 and CDR2: ENHRY, SYGVKD. The V gene lost 2 bases and the J gene lost 2 bases, with 10 bases spanning the gap. This CDR3 contains 14 residues. CDR3 sequence (DNA): TGTGCCATCAGTGAGCCCCGACAGACCTACGAGCAGTACTTC. Protein product: CAISEPRQTYEQYF.

The gene calls are TRBV29-1 and TRBJ2-5; TRBD1 agrees at 8 bases. Germline CDR1 SQVTM, CDR2 ANQGSEA. Losses at the gene ends were 4 bases for V and 6 bases for J; bases not matched to a gene: 7. This CDR3 region has 13 residues. The CDR3 here is CSVGWTGRKTQYF. For the CDR3, the DNA is TGCAGCGTTGGATGGACAGGGAGGAAGACCCAGTACTTC.

In nucleotides, the CDR3 is TGTGCCAGCAGCTTTCGACTAGCGAGGCCCTACGAGCAGTACTTC. It encodes CASSFRLARPYEQYF. This chain links TRBV11-1 with TRBJ2-7, with TRBD2 identical over 8 bases. Germline lookup yields CDR1 SGHAT and CDR2 FQDESV (reference sequence). The CDR3 totals 15 residues. Losses at the gene ends were 3 bases for V and 2 bases for J; bases not matched to a gene: 6.